This TCR beta chain was obtained from a study of blood T cell repertoires in COVID-19. Study as a whole: Specimens from acute and convalescent COVID-19 originated in the United States, Italy and Spain. T cells, B-cell-depleted T cells, or PBMCs supplied cDNA or gDNA.

This CDR3 has 15 residues. Trimming took 2 bases from V and 2 from J, leaving 10 bases between them. CDR1 is LGHDT and CDR2 is YNNKEL in the germline V gene (reference sequence). Study processing details: Quantification of nucleated cells was approximated via reference gene primer amplification. Some clones are missing from TCRdb's copy, which holds only in-frame ones; the method was immunoSEQ multiplex PCR. Clone size and the V and J calls come from that table; the DNA yielded D and trimming. The sample has some 140,000 clones; about 79% are singletons. The sequence was collected from an elderly woman with acute or convalescent COVID-19. The chain couples TRBV3-1 (or the pseudogene TRBV3-2) to TRBJ1-3; a possible D gene is TRBD1 (5 bases). Sequencing was done on a sample of peripheral blood. CDR3 nucleotides: TGTGCCAGCAGCCAATCCAGGGTTGCTGGAAACACCATATATTTT. Translating it yields CASSQSRVAGNTIYF.